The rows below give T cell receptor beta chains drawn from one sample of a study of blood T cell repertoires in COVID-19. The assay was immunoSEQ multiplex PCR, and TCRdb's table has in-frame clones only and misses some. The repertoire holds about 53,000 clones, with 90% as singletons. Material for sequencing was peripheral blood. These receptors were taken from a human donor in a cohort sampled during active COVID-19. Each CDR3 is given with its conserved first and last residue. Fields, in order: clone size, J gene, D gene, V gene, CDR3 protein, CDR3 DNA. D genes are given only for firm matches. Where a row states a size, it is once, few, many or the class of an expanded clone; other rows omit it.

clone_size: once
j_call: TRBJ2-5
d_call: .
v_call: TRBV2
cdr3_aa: CASSVRGETQYF
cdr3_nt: TGTGCCAGCAGTGTACGGGGGGAGACCCAGTACTTC

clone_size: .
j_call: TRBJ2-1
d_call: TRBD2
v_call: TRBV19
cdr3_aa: CASSATSADYNEQFF
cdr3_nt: TGTGCCAGTAGCGCTACTAGCGCAGACTACAATGAGCAGTTCTTC

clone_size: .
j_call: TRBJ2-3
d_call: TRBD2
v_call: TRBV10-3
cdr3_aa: CAISESRSGRGDTQYF
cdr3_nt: TGTGCCATCAGTGAGTCGCGTAGCGGGAGAGGAGATACGCAGTATTTT

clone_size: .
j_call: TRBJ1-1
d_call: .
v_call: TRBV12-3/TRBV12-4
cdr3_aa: CASSLWGNTEAFF
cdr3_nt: TGTGCCAGCAGTTTATGGGGCAACACTGAAGCTTTCTTT

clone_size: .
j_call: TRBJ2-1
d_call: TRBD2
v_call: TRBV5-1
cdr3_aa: CASSLGASGRGEQFF
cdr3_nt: TGCGCCAGCAGCTTGGGGGCTAGCGGGAGGGGTGAGCAGTTCTTC

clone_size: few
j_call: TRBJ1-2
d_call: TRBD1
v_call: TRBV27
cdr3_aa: CASSPSFRQGDEVNYGYTF
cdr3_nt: TGTGCCAGCAGCCCCAGTTTTCGACAGGGTGACGAGGTTAACTATGGCTACACCTTC

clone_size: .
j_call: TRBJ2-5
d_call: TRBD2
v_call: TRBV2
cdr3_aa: CASSRLAGGETQYF
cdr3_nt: TGTGCCAGCAGTAGACTAGCGGGGGGAGAGACCCAGTACTTC

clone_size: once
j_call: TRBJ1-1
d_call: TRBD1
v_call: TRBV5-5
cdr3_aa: CASSRTGDGNTEAFF
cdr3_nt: TGTGCCAGCAGCCGAACAGGGGACGGGAACACTGAAGCTTTCTTT

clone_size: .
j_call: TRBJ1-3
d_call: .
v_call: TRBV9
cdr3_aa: CASSVEMGVLSGNTIYF
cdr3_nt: TGTGCCAGCAGCGTAGAGATGGGCGTTCTCTCTGGAAACACCATATATTTT

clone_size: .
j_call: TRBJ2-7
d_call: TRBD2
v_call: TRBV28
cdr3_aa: CASSLAGGNEQYF
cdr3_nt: TGTGCCAGCAGTTTAGCGGGAGGAAACGAGCAGTACTTC